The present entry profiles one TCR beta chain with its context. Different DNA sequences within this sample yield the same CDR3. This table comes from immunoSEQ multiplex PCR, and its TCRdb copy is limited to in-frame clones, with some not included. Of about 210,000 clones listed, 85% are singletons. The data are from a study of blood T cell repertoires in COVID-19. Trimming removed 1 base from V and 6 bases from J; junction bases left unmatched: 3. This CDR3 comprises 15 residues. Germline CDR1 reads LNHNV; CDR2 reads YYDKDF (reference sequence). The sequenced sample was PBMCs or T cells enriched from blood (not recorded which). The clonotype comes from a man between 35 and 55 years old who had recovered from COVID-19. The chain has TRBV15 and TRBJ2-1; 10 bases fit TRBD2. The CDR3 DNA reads TGTGCCACCAGCAGAGGGACTAGCGGCAGCAATGAGCAGTTCTTC. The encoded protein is CATSRGTSGSNEQFF.